The 8 T cell receptor beta chains below were found in one sample sequenced in a study of cytomegalovirus exposure and HLA in healthy donors. Vbeta (60) and Jbeta (13) primers were used in the PCR. The table came from immunoSEQ multiplex PCR; TCRdb's copy has only in-frame clones and leaves some out. The sample records around 90,000 clones, around 84% being singletons. The sample consisted of PBMCs. The source is a man between 35 and 55 years old in good health and CMV-seropositive.

The chain carries TRBV5-1 and TRBJ1-1; TRBD1 might be the D (5 bases). The CDR3 consists of 14 residues. V gave up 4 bases and J gave up 1 base, with 11 bases separating them. From germline, CDR1 is SGHRS and CDR2 YFSETQ. The CDR3 protein is CASSVGAANTEAFF. The CDR3 DNA sequence: TGCGCCAGCAGCGTTGGGGCCGCGAACACTGAAGCTTTCTTT.

This clone was counted only a few times. The chain joins TRBV5-1 to TRBJ2-5; 8 bases align to TRBD1. Unmatched junction bases numbered 7, after V lost 4 bases and J lost 2 bases. Germline V CDR1 and CDR2: SGHRS, YFSETQ. The CDR3 has 15 residues. The CDR3 spells CASSGIQGEQETQYF. The CDR3, as DNA: TGCGCCAGCAGCGGGATACAGGGGGAACAAGAGACCCAGTACTTC. Full variable domain (remainder filled in from reference TRBV5-1 and TRBJ2-5): KAGVTQTPRYLIKTRGQQVTLSCSPISGHRSVSWYQQTPGQGLQFLFEYFSETQRNKGNFPGRFSGRQFSNSRSEMNVSTLELGDSALYLCASSGIQGEQETQYFGPGTRLLVL.

This chain uses TRBV7-9 with TRBJ2-3; 7 bases match TRBD1. Germline lookup yields CDR1 SEHNR and CDR2 FQNEAQ (reference sequence). The CDR3 loop spans 16 amino acids. The V and J ends lost 1 base and 0 bases, in that order; junction bases with no gene match: 4. The CDR3 DNA reads as TGTGCCAGCAGCTTAGTTACGGGACAGAGCACAGATACGCAGTATTTT. As protein: CASSLVTGQSTDTQYF.

This chain uses TRBV7-2 with TRBJ2-7, with a weak D call TRBD2 (6 bases). The CDR3 contains 15 residues. Deletions cut 5 bases from V and 2 bases from J, with 16 bases between. Germline lookup yields CDR1 SGHTA and CDR2 FQGNSA. CDR3 in DNA: TGTGCCAGCAGCGGAAGAGTAGCGGCCACCTACGAGCAGTACTTC. Amino acid sequence: CASSGRVAATYEQYF.

The gene calls are TRBV6-5 and TRBJ2-6; no definite D call. CDR3 size: 15 residues. CDR1 and CDR2 from the germline V gene are MNHEY and SVGAGI. V dropped 6 bases and J dropped 0 bases, with 9 bases sitting between them. CDR3 protein: CASRLDFSGANVLTF. In nucleotides, the CDR3 is TGTGCCAGCAGACTCGACTTCTCTGGGGCCAACGTCCTGACTTTC.

The rearrangement joins TRBV19 to TRBJ1-5, with 9 bases that match TRBD1. Trimming removed 5 bases from V and 4 bases from J; junction bases left unmatched: 6. Germline lookup yields CDR1 LNHDA and CDR2 SQIVND (reference sequence). The CDR3 sequence is 15 residues long. The CDR3 protein is CASSRAGQGNQPQHF. The CDR3 DNA reads TGTGCCAGTAGTCGCGCGGGACAGGGTAATCAGCCCCAGCATTTT. The whole variable domain, filled in from reference TRBV19 and TRBJ1-5, reads DGGITQSPKYLFRKEGQNVTLSCEQNLNHDAMYWYRQDPGQGLRLIYYSQIVNDFQKGDIAEGYSVSREKKESFPLTVTSAQKNPTAFYLCASSRAGQGNQPQHFGDGTRLSIL.

This chain connects TRBV28 to TRBJ2-5, with TRBD2 identical over 9 bases. Germline trimming cut 3 bases from V and 4 bases from J; bases unmatched to any gene: 21. Germline CDR1 and CDR2: MDHEN and SYDVKM. There are 20 residues in the CDR3. CDR3 residues: CASSFGGAQAKREALETQYF. DNA of the CDR3: TGTGCCAGCAGTTTTGGGGGGGCGCAGGCGAAGCGGGAGGCCTTAGAGACCCAGTACTTC.

The rearrangement links TRBV6-5 to TRBJ1-1, with no clear D. The CDR3 is made up of 12 amino acids. The V end was cut by 6 bases, the J end by 0 bases, with 5 bases between. CDR1 is MNHEY, CDR2 SVGAGI, per germline. The CDR3 bases are TGTGCCAGCAGAACAGTGAACACTGAAGCTTTCTTT. It translates to CASRTVNTEAFF.